The next 9 T cell receptor beta chains were all read from a single sample in a study of T-cell reconstitution after alpha-beta-depleted transplantation in children. Researchers prepared the TCRbeta library using unique molecular identifiers, the study reports. TCRdb fed the PCR reads into MiXCR, producing one record per CDR3 protein. The table lists under 400,000 distinct CDR3 sequences, over 20% of them singletons. The material sequenced was PBMCs, mostly from graft donor cells, taken 180 days after TCRalphabeta/CD19-depleted stem cell transplant. All receptors come from a male patient between 5 and 17 years old who had a stem cell transplant for acute lymphoblastic leukemia, so the T cells may come from the graft donor.

A few counts support this clonotype. The chain is built from TRBV29-1 and TRBJ2-2; 7 bases map to TRBD1. The germline V gene has CDR1 SQVTM and CDR2 ANQGSEA. V lost 0 bases and J lost 6; bases outside the gene matches: 7. This CDR3 is 15 amino acids long. This chain's CDR3 is CSVEDLQQGSGELFF. CDR3 nucleotides: TGCAGCGTTGAAGATCTGCAACAGGGGTCCGGGGAGCTGTTTTTT.

This sequence joins TRBV7-9 and TRBJ2-7, with TRBD2 identical over 10 bases. CDR1 and CDR2 from the germline V gene are SEHNR and FQNEAQ (reference sequence). CDR3 length equals 16 residues. J gave up 2 bases and V 5 bases, and 9 bases lay outside the gene matches. The CDR3 DNA sequence: TGTGCCAGCAGCCCACTCCTAGCGGGAGAAGCCTACGAGCAGTACTTC. It encodes CASSPLLAGEAYEQYF.

The chain recombines TRBV7-9 with TRBJ1-2, with 8 bases aligning to TRBD1. The V gene's germline CDR1 is SEHNR and CDR2 FQNEAQ (reference sequence). V gave up 5 bases and J gave up 3 bases; unmatched junction bases: 11. This CDR3 comprises 16 residues. The CDR3 is CASSVDRGADYYGYTF. CDR3 coding DNA: TGTGCCAGCAGCGTCGACAGGGGCGCCGATTACTATGGCTACACCTTC.

This clonotype was recorded a few times. The CDR3 is CASSELGVYGYTF. Here the CDR3 DNA reads TGTGCCAGCAGTGAACTAGGAGTTTATGGCTACACCTTC. The V call is TRBV6-1, the J call TRBJ1-2; no clear D gene. The germline V gene has CDR1 MNHNS and CDR2 SASEGT. The length of the CDR3 is 13 residues. V was cut by 2 bases and J by 5 bases, with 9 bases left in between.

Only a few counts were recorded for this clonotype. The chain carries TRBV25-1 and TRBJ1-5; 7 nucleotides match TRBD1. CDR1 and CDR2 from the germline V gene are MGHDK and SYGVNS. Germline trimming cut 4 bases from V and 7 bases from J; bases unmatched to any gene: 7. This CDR3 is 14 amino acids long. CDR3 residues: CASSVTGAGQPQHF. The DNA for the CDR3 is TGTGCCAGCAGTGTTACAGGGGCAGGGCAGCCCCAGCATTTT.

This clonotype was counted a few times. This chain links TRBV20-1 with TRBJ2-3, with D hard to call. CDR3 length: 12 amino acids. Germline V gene data show CDR1 as DFQATT and CDR2 as SNEGSKA (reference sequence). V was cut by 4 bases and J by 4 bases, with 9 bases left in between. CDR3 nucleotide sequence: TGCAGTGCTACCTACGAACCAGATACGCAGTATTTT. Residues: CSATYEPDTQYF.

The V and J genes are TRBV5-1 and TRBJ2-1; 8 bases line up with TRBD2. The CDR3 is made up of 14 amino acids. The germline CDR1 and CDR2 sequences are SGHRS and YFSETQ. V lost 5 bases, J lost 3 bases, and 4 bases stayed unmatched. DNA of the CDR3: TGCGCCAGCAGTTCGGGAGGGGGCTACAATGAGCAGTTCTTC. Its protein is CASSSGGGYNEQFF.

The rearrangement joins TRBV20-1 to TRBJ1-1; D gene uncertain. Looked up from germline, CDR1 is DFQATT and CDR2 is SNEGSKA (reference sequence). Trimming shortened V by 4 bases and J by 7 bases, and 19 bases separated the two germline ends. The CDR3 is 14 residues long. In nucleotides, the CDR3 is TGCAGTGCTACCGGAAGATACAACAGTTTTGAAGCTTTCTTT. It is translated as CSATGRYNSFEAFF.

This clonotype was seen a few times. V is TRBV3-1 and J is TRBJ2-3; 10 bases map to TRBD1. The V gene end was trimmed by 4 bases and the J gene end by 4 bases; junction bases not matched to a gene: 5. Germline CDR1 is LGHDT and CDR2 is YNNKEL (reference sequence). CDR3 length: 15 residues. The CDR3 DNA follows: TGTGCCAGCAGCCGCGGGACAGGGGTTCCAGATACGCAGTATTTT. It encodes CASSRGTGVPDTQYF.